This TCR beta chain appears in the sequencing data of a study of cytotoxic CD8 clonotypes in ibrutinib-treated CLL (dated by TCRdb to the early 2020s). General notes on the study: In this cohort, approximately 14 patients were treatment-naive and ten to eleven were relapsed/refractory, while roughly 18 had unmutated IGHV. Responses were partial in 24 patients and complete in 2; after median around 72 months follow-up, roughly 14 stayed in remission and 12 progressed. Samples at response were collected after a median of 12 months of treatment, with a range of 6 to 36 months. On average, each sample had about 250,000 productive templates and approximately 85,000 productive rearrangements. Of the 90 or so participants in the trial, roughly 25 had longitudinal samples available. Cryopreserved peripheral blood mononuclear cells were collected before treatment, at response, and at either disease progression or sustained remission. Every remission and progressive disease sample was obtained while ibrutinib was still being received by the patients. Paper-wide results and their limitations: Sampling times were not matched between patients in sustained remission and patients whose disease was progressing, and lymph node repertoires were not examined. Baseline clonality was found to be higher than that of age-matched healthy donors and was strongly correlated with circulating CD8+ T-cell counts. Public clonotypes were rare and either contracted or stayed stable during treatment, and the rise in clonality at ibrutinib response reflected the expansion of private clonotypes. At ibrutinib response clonality went up, during sustained remission it held steady, and at progression it dropped back toward baseline.

The germline V gene supplies CDR1 SGHVS and CDR2 FQNEAQ. From its cysteine to its phenylalanine, the CDR3 spans 15 amino acids. Just CDR3 DNA is preserved here, 45 bases in frame from base 1. For this chain, trimming is 5 bases at the V end and 9 bases at the J end, and the number of junction bases without a gene match is 11. For TCR beta library preparation, approximately 2 micrograms of genomic DNA were extracted from the cryopreserved PBMCs. Longitudinal blood samples from CLL patients on ibrutinib monotherapy were analyzed using high-throughput TCR beta sequencing. The patients took part in an open-label, single-center phase 2 trial of ibrutinib monotherapy. A MiSeq instrument was used for deep resolution sequencing, which targeted depths ranging from 1 in 1 million up to 1 in 200,000 T cells, with coverage averaging 10x for each clonotype. TCR beta libraries were generated with the immunoSEQ hsTCRB Kit. In the source study's methods: The data were analyzed with ImmunoSEQ Analyzer and ImmunoSEQ Data Assistant, and V, D and J gene assignments followed IMGT definitions. Clonality, which ranges from 0 to 1, was calculated as one minus the normalized Shannon entropy of productive rearrangement frequencies. Only overrepresented clonotypes making up at least 0.05% of the repertoire of each patient were included in the public clonotype analysis. Approximately 12 repertoires from age-matched healthy donors, obtained from immuneACCESS, served as clonality controls. TCRdb re-hosts the immuneACCESS table, in-frame sequences only. Its copies lack some clones; in the studies checked, an unresolved V gene accounts for under half of them, and the cause for the rest is not known. That table furnishes V, J and clone size, whereas the DNA furnished D and trimming. The sample table lists about 140,000 clones, 70% to 90% of them with a count of one. Jointly, the top ten make up about 7.4% of the sample.

This clone was found once. Its antigen remains undetermined. No clone much larger than this one lies a single base away; base qualities are absent. Here the sequenced sample was PBMCs, taken after 36 months of ibrutinib treatment. The sequence joins TRBV7-8 to TRBJ2-5; TRBD2 fits 11 bases in the junction. This sequence originates from a human donor with chronic lymphocytic leukemia. The CDR3: CASSENNSGRGAQYF. The nucleotide sequence reads as follows: TGTGCCAGCAGCGAAAACAATAGCGGGAGGGGGGCCCAGTACTTC. The full variable domain, with segments outside the CDR3 supplied by the reference TRBV7-8 and TRBJ2-5 proteins, appears as GAGVSQSPRYKVAKRGQDVALRCDPISGHVSLFWYQQALGQGPEFLTYFQNEAQLDKSGLPSDRFFAERPEGSVSTLKIQRTQQEDSAVYLCASSENNSGRGAQYFGPGTRLLVL.